This T cell receptor (beta chain) originates from a study of blood T cell repertoires in COVID-19. Generated by immunoSEQ multiplex PCR, the TCRdb table keeps only in-frame clones and is missing some. The table has 300,000 to 500,000 clones, approximately 91% seen once. The CDR3 is 11 residues long. The V gene's germline CDR1 is DFQATT and CDR2 SNEGSKA (reference sequence). The V and J ends lost 5 bases and 4 bases respectively, with 9 bases between them. This TCR was recovered from a woman aged 40 to 55 with acute COVID-19. Specimen: PBMCs or T cells enriched from blood (not recorded which). J is TRBJ2-7 and V is TRBV20-1; D may be TRBD1 (6 bases). The CDR3 is CSAQTGYEQYF. The CDR3 nucleotides read TGCAGTGCTCAAACAGGGTACGAGCAGTACTTC.